The 26 T cell receptor beta chains listed next were all sequenced from one sample in a study of vaccination and CD4 T cells after COVID-19. These receptors are not linked to any known antigen. Researchers used the Oncomine TCR Beta short-read assay to sequence DNA from cultured CD4+ T cells. MiXCR, run by TCRdb on the PCR reads, gives a single entry per CDR3 protein. The sample shows about 6,300 distinct CDR3 sequences, about two thirds of them seen only once. This sample's treatment: 10-day PBMC culture with coronavirus spike peptide pools or control peptides (ViraFEST assay). The sequenced sample was CD4+ T cells from blood, cultured in vitro. The receptors here all came from a human donor who had recovered from COVID-19.

This clonotype was seen more than once but under ten times. The CDR3 DNA follows: TGTGCCAGCGAGGGACTAGCGGGAGGGCACAATGAGCAGTTCTTC. Its protein is CASEGLAGGHNEQFF. The chain has TRBV6-1 and TRBJ2-1, with TRBD2 identical over 16 bases. Germline CDR1 and CDR2: MNHNS and SASEGT. The CDR3 is made up of 15 amino acids. V shed 8 bases, J shed 5 bases, and the junction held 3 bases outside the gene matches.

The chain links TRBV2 to TRBJ1-1; perhaps TRBD1 as D (5 bases). Trimming took off 5 bases at V and 7 bases at J, with 14 bases between the two ends. CDR3 length: 13 amino acids. Germline V gene lookup returns CDR1 SNHLY and CDR2 FYNNEI. CDR3 DNA sequence: TGTGCCAGCAGTTTGGGGGACGGACTTGAAGCTTTCTTT. It yields the protein CASSLGDGLEAFF. The full variable domain, in which reference TRBV2 and TRBJ1-1 provide the parts outside the CDR3, is EPEVTQTPSHQVTQMGQEVILRCVPISNHLYFYWYRQILGQKVEFLVSFYNNEISEKSEIFDDQFSVERPDGSNFTLKIRSTKLEDSAMYFCASSLGDGLEAFFGQGTRLTVV.

This clonotype was observed a few times. This sequence joins TRBV7-2 and TRBJ2-4; D gene unclear. Germline values: CDR1 SGHTA, CDR2 FQGNSA. The CDR3 has 14 amino acids. V lost 1 base, J lost 7 bases, and 11 bases lay in between. CDR3 in DNA: TGTGCCAGCAGCTTAGGACCGCGGCTGAACATTCAGTACTTC. Translated: CASSLGPRLNIQYF.

This clonotype was recorded a few times. The chain couples TRBV7-9 to TRBJ1-1; 7 bases are shared with TRBD1. The J segment lost 3 bases and the V segment lost 4 bases, leaving 5 bases of the junction unmatched. Germline loops: CDR1 SEHNR, CDR2 FQNEAQ (reference sequence). This CDR3 is 14 amino acids long. The CDR3, as DNA: TGTGCCAGCAGCTACACAGGGGCGGACACTGAAGCTTTCTTT. Encoded protein: CASSYTGADTEAFF.

The chain employs TRBV18 and TRBJ1-5; D call uncertain. Germline V gene sequence: CDR1 KGHSH, CDR2 LQKENI. Trimming shortened V by 6 bases and J by 0 bases, and 6 bases separated the two germline ends. The length of the CDR3 is 13 residues. CDR3 region: CASSYDSNQPQHF. The CDR3 DNA reads TGTGCCAGCTCGTATGATAGCAATCAGCCCCAGCATTTT. Full variable domain (outside the CDR3, taken from reference TRBV18 and TRBJ1-5): NAGVMQNPRHLVRRRGQEARLRCSPMKGHSHVYWYRQLPEEGLKFMVYLQKENIIDESGMPKERFSAEFPKEGPSILRIQQVVRGDSAAYFCASSYDSNQPQHFGDGTRLSIL.

This chain joins TRBV12-5 and TRBJ2-7; the match to TRBD1 covers 9 bases. Germline trimming cut 5 bases from V and 3 bases from J; bases unmatched to any gene: 5. The germline V gene encodes CDR1 LGHNT and CDR2 FRNRAP. The CDR3 has 14 residues. CDR3 sequence reads: CASGIGDRDYEQYF. CDR3 nucleotide sequence: TGTGCTAGTGGTATCGGGGACAGGGACTACGAGCAGTACTTC.

The gene calls are TRBV28 and TRBJ1-1; D call uncertain. Germline V CDR1 and CDR2: MDHEN, SYDVKM. Trimming pared 3 bases from V and 6 bases from J, leaving 8 bases between. This CDR3 is built from 12 residues. The CDR3 region is CASSFSGAEAFF. CDR3 sequence (DNA): TGTGCCAGCAGTTTCAGTGGCGCTGAAGCTTTCTTT.

The chain joins TRBV20-1 to TRBJ2-3; D not resolved. V lost 5 bases and J 4 bases, leaving 10 bases between the germline ends. The CDR3 is 12 amino acids. Germline CDR1 and CDR2: DFQATT and SNEGSKA (reference sequence). The CDR3 reads CSASPLSDTQYF. In nucleotides, the CDR3 is TGCAGTGCTTCGCCCCTTTCAGATACGCAGTATTTT.

This sequence joins TRBV5-5 and TRBJ1-5; D call uncertain. Per the germline V gene, CDR1 is SGHKS and CDR2 is YYEKEE (reference sequence). This CDR3 comprises 13 residues. Trimming removed 4 bases at V and 4 bases at J, with 9 bases between. In DNA, the CDR3 is TGTGCCAGCAGCCGTACAGCAAATCAGCCCCAGCATTTT. Protein sequence: CASSRTANQPQHF. Full variable domain (missing parts from reference TRBV5-5 and TRBJ1-5): DAGVTQSPTHLIKTRGQQVTLRCSPISGHKSVSWYQQVLGQGPQFIFQYYEKEERGRGNFPDRFSARQFPNYSSELNVNALLLGDSALYLCASSRTANQPQHFGDGTRLSIL.

The chain joins TRBV6-1 to TRBJ2-5; TRBD1 agrees at 7 bases. Trimming took 7 bases from V and 2 from J; bases not matched to a gene: 4. The CDR3 is 13 residues long. The germline V gene has CDR1 MNHNS and CDR2 SASEGT. DNA of the CDR3: TGTGCCAGCATGAGGGACAGTCAAGAGACCCAGTACTTC. It encodes CASMRDSQETQYF.

The sample holds a few counts of this clonotype. The chain employs TRBV27 and TRBJ1-1; 7 nucleotides match TRBD1. Germline V gives CDR1 MNHEY, CDR2 SMNVEV (reference sequence). The CDR3 has 13 residues. V lost 2 bases, J lost 11 bases, and 8 bases stayed unmatched. The CDR3 is CASSLDREGNAFF. In nucleotides, the CDR3 is TGTGCCAGCAGTTTAGACAGGGAGGGGAATGCTTTCTTT.

The V call is TRBV7-9, the J call TRBJ2-3, with 10 bases lining up with TRBD1. V gave up 0 bases and J gave up 7 bases; unmatched junction bases: 4. The germline gives CDR1 SEHNR, CDR2 FQNEAQ (reference sequence). The CDR3 has 15 amino acids. As DNA, the CDR3 is TGTGCCAGCAGCTTAGCTCGGGACAGGGGATATACGCAGTATTTT. It is translated as CASSLARDRGYTQYF. The full variable domain, rest sourced from reference TRBV7-9 and TRBJ2-3, is DTGVSQNPRHKITKRGQNVTFRCDPISEHNRLYWYRQTLGQGPEFLTYFQNEAQLEKSRLLSDRFSAERPKGSFSTLEIQRTEQGDSAMYLCASSLARDRGYTQYFGPGTRLTVL.

The rearrangement uses TRBV7-2 and TRBJ2-1; 11 bases fit TRBD2. CDR3 length: 18 residues. J gave up 4 bases and V 1 base, and 9 bases lay outside the gene matches. Per the germline V gene, CDR1 is SGHTA and CDR2 is FQGNSA. The CDR3 DNA follows: TGTGCCAGCAGCTTAGTAAGGGGTAGCGGGGGGGCGTACAATGAGCAGTTCTTC. Translation gives CASSLVRGSGGAYNEQFF.

This chain uses TRBV7-2 with TRBJ2-7, with D unclear. CDR1 SGHTA and CDR2 FQGNSA come from the germline V gene. The ends were cut back, 0 bases at V and 2 bases at J, with 8 bases in the middle. The CDR3 covers 14 residues. CDR3 sequence: CASSLAGSAYEQYF. As DNA, the CDR3 is TGTGCCAGCAGCTTAGCGGGGTCGGCCTACGAGCAGTACTTC.

This clonotype has just a few counts. CDR3 bases: TGCAGTGCTAGGGACTTTGGGGTTTATAATTCACCCCTCCACTTT. This codes for CSARDFGVYNSPLHF. The rearrangement links TRBV20-1 to TRBJ1-6; no clear D. The germline gives CDR1 DFQATT, CDR2 SNEGSKA (reference sequence). This CDR3 has 15 amino acids. Trimming left V 3 bases short and J 4 bases short, with 13 bases between.

This clonotype was seen only a few times. V gene TRBV5-1 combines with J gene TRBJ2-2, with D possibly matching TRBD1 (5 bases). The CDR3 sequence is 16 residues long. Trimming removed 0 bases at V and 6 bases at J, with 15 bases between. The germline V gene encodes CDR1 SGHRS and CDR2 YFSETQ. DNA of the CDR3: TGCGCCAGCAGCTTGGCCGGGCAGGGTACGGCCGGGGAGCTGTTTTTT. As protein: CASSLAGQGTAGELFF.

V and J are TRBV6-5 and TRBJ2-7; TRBD1 matches 9 bases. The CDR3 consists of 16 residues. The V gene's germline CDR1 is MNHEY and CDR2 SVGAGI. V was clipped by 0 bases and J by 0 bases; unmatched bases: 3. CDR3 in DNA: TGTGCCAGCAGTTACTCCCCACAGGGGGCCTCCTACGAGCAGTACTTC. This gives the protein CASSYSPQGASYEQYF.

CDR3 sequence (DNA): TGTGCCAGCAGTGAACAGCCGGGGCTGTCCTCATCACCCCTCCACTTT. It is translated as CASSEQPGLSSSPLHF. The rearrangement uses TRBV6-1 and TRBJ1-6, with D perhaps TRBD1 (5 bases). V lost 2 bases and J 10 bases, leaving 18 bases between the germline ends. This CDR3 spans 16 amino acids. From germline, CDR1 is MNHNS and CDR2 SASEGT.

This clonotype was seen a handful of times. V gene TRBV5-1 combines with J gene TRBJ2-5; TRBD1 might be the D (5 bases). There are 13 residues in the CDR3. CDR1 is SGHRS, CDR2 YFSETQ, per germline. Trimming removed 1 base from V and 4 bases from J, with 8 bases in between. CDR3 residues: CASSLPGPETQYF. The CDR3 DNA follows: TGCGCCAGCAGCTTGCCAGGGCCAGAGACCCAGTACTTC.

This clonotype has a handful of counts. The chain joins TRBV20-1 to TRBJ1-2, with D unresolved. This CDR3 region has 12 residues. CDR1 is DFQATT, CDR2 SNEGSKA, per germline (reference sequence). Trimming removed 6 bases at V and 1 base at J, with 9 bases between. The CDR3 protein is CSAVTDNYGYTF. The DNA of the CDR3 is TGCAGTGCCGTCACAGATAACTATGGCTACACCTTC.

The chain links TRBV20-1 to TRBJ1-2; D may be TRBD1 (5 bases). This CDR3 is 12 amino acids long. Per the germline V gene, CDR1 is DFQATT and CDR2 is SNEGSKA (reference sequence). The germline V and J ends were trimmed by 5 bases and 2 bases, with 9 bases remaining between them. The chain's CDR3 is CSAAQDNYGYTF. The CDR3 region has the DNA TGCAGTGCTGCACAGGACAACTATGGCTACACCTTC.

The chain joins TRBV10-3 to TRBJ2-7; D is unclear. In germline, CDR1 is ENHRY, CDR2 SYGVKD. The CDR3 loop spans 12 amino acids. V was pared by 6 bases and J by 9 bases, with 15 bases between. For the CDR3, the DNA is TGTGCCATCAGAGGGATTGCCTTAGTGCAGTACTTC. The encoded protein is CAIRGIALVQYF.

V and J are TRBV20-1 and TRBJ2-7; 11 bases line up with TRBD2. Trimming took 6 bases from V and 2 from J; bases not matched to a gene: 9. The CDR3 sequence is 15 residues long. The germline V gene encodes CDR1 DFQATT and CDR2 SNEGSKA (reference sequence). CDR3 residues: CSANLAGGPPYEQYF. CDR3 coding DNA: TGCAGTGCAAACCTAGCGGGGGGCCCCCCCTACGAGCAGTACTTC.

This chain connects TRBV7-6 to TRBJ2-7, with 7 bases aligning to TRBD1. The CDR3 extends over 15 amino acids. Germline V gene lookup returns CDR1 SGHVS and CDR2 FNYEAQ. The V segment lost 1 base and the J segment 0 bases; nucleotides outside the gene matches: 3. CDR3 DNA sequence: TGTGCCAGCAGCTTAGACAGGGGTCACTCCTACGAGCAGTACTTC. Residues: CASSLDRGHSYEQYF.

The CDR3 region is CSARRTSGRETQYF. The CDR3 bases are TGCAGTGCTAGACGGACTAGCGGGAGGGAGACCCAGTACTTC. V gene TRBV20-1 combines with J gene TRBJ2-5, with 14 nucleotides matching TRBD2. The CDR3 is made up of 14 amino acids. Germline assignment: CDR1 DFQATT and CDR2 SNEGSKA (reference sequence). Trimming took 2 bases from V and 5 from J; bases not matched to a gene: 1.

V is TRBV12-3 or TRBV12-4 and J is TRBJ1-5, with a tentative D call TRBD1 (5 bases). The CDR3 length is 14 residues. V dropped 1 base and J dropped 3 bases, with 7 bases sitting between them. CDR3 DNA: TGTGCCAGCAGTTTAGGGGGGATCAATCAGCCCCAGCATTTT. Protein: CASSLGGINQPQHF.